Shown below are 27 T cell receptor beta chains from a single sample sequenced in a study of cytomegalovirus exposure and HLA in healthy donors. Amplification used 60 Vbeta primers and 13 Jbeta primers. The method was immunoSEQ multiplex PCR; TCRdb's version includes in-frame clones alone and lacks a portion of them. Of about 90,000 clones in the sample, around 64% were seen once. Sequencing was performed on PBMCs. The receptors derive from a man between 25 and 39 years old in good health and CMV-seronegative.

This clone was picked up a small number of times. The rearrangement links TRBV9 to TRBJ2-7, with 9 positions matching TRBD1. The CDR3 runs 14 residues. V shed 7 bases, J shed 7 bases, and the junction held 12 bases outside the gene matches. The germline V gene has CDR1 SGDLS and CDR2 YYNGEE. The CDR3 nucleotides are TGTGCCAGCGGCCCGGGACAGGGAAAGAGTGAGCAGTACTTC. Translated, it gives CASGPGQGKSEQYF.

The chain uses TRBV29-1 and TRBJ2-7; unclear D gene. V lost 1 base and J lost 1, with 11 bases in between. The CDR3 has 14 residues. From germline, CDR1 is SQVTM and CDR2 ANQGSEA. This CDR3 reads CSVEGAGSSYEQYF. Written as DNA, the CDR3 is TGCAGCGTTGAAGGGGCTGGCAGTTCCTACGAGCAGTACTTC.

V and J are TRBV7-2 and TRBJ1-1, with D perhaps TRBD1 (5 bases). The CDR3 is 13 residues long. Germline-derived CDR1 and CDR2 are SGHTA and FQGNSA. V lost 5 bases and J lost 3, with 10 bases in between. In DNA, the CDR3 is TGTGCCAGCAGCGTCCAGGGCGACACTGAAGCTTTCTTT. It encodes CASSVQGDTEAFF.

This clone was seen more than once but under ten times. The CDR3 region has the DNA TGCGCCAGCAGCTTGGCCGGGACAGGGCAGAGCACAGATACGCAGTATTTT. Amino acids: CASSLAGTGQSTDTQYF. The V gene is TRBV5-1, the J gene TRBJ2-3, with 9 bases matching TRBD1. Trimming at V came to 0 bases and at J to 0 bases, leaving 5 bases not matched to a gene. The CDR3 is 17 residues long. Per germline, CDR1 SGHRS and CDR2 YFSETQ.

J is TRBJ2-7 and V is TRBV6-6, with 8 positions matching TRBD2. CDR1 and CDR2 from the germline V gene are MNHNY and SVGAGI (reference sequence). The V gene end was trimmed by 6 bases and the J gene end by 6 bases; junction bases not matched to a gene: 4. The CDR3 has 12 residues. Written as DNA, the CDR3 is TGTGCCAGCAGACCGGGAGGGCCCGAGCAGTACTTC. The encoded protein is CASRPGGPEQYF.

This rearrangement joins TRBV7-9 to TRBJ1-2; TRBD1 aligns across 8 bases. CDR1 is SEHNR and CDR2 is FQNEAQ in the germline V gene (reference sequence). The CDR3 runs 12 residues. The V segment lost 3 bases and the J segment 7 bases; nucleotides outside the gene matches: 1. CDR3 amino acids: CASSFTGGGYTF. The CDR3 region has the DNA TGTGCCAGCAGCTTTACAGGGGGTGGCTACACCTTC.

CDR3 nucleotides: TGTGCCAGCAGCCAAGGGAGTACAGGGTCCACCGGGGAGCTGTTTTTT. It translates to CASSQGSTGSTGELFF. The chain has TRBV4-2 and TRBJ2-2, with D possibly matching TRBD1 (6 bases). The CDR3 sequence is 16 residues long. The V gene lost 1 base and the J gene lost 4 bases, with 13 bases spanning the gap. Germline V gene sequence: CDR1 LGHNA, CDR2 YNFKEQ.

In nucleotides, the CDR3 is TGTGCCAGCACCCAACAAGAGACCCAGTACTTC. This gives the protein CASTQQETQYF. The chain combines TRBV25-1 with TRBJ2-5; no clear D. Germline assignment: CDR1 MGHDK and CDR2 SYGVNS. V was shortened by 7 bases and J by 2 bases, with 5 bases between the two germline ends. The CDR3 has 11 residues.

This clone has just a few counts. In the same sample, other DNA sequences code for this CDR3. V and J are TRBV7-9 and TRBJ1-5; 7 nucleotides line up with TRBD1. CDR3 size: 14 residues. CDR1 SEHNR and CDR2 FQNEAQ come from the germline V gene (reference sequence). V dropped 3 bases and J dropped 1; count of bases not matched to a gene: 0. The CDR3 region is CASSLGQSNQPQHF. In DNA, the CDR3 is TGTGCCAGCAGCTTGGGACAGAGCAATCAGCCCCAGCATTTT.

The gene calls are TRBV28 and TRBJ2-7; 7 nucleotides line up with TRBD1. With V trimmed by 8 bases and J by 0 bases, 4 bases remained unmatched. The CDR3 extends over 13 amino acids. Germline V gene data show CDR1 as MDHEN and CDR2 as SYDVKM. The CDR3 region is CASAGGSSYEQYF. In nucleotides, the CDR3 is TGTGCCAGCGCAGGGGGAAGCTCCTACGAGCAGTACTTC. The variable domain in full, with the rest retrieved from reference TRBV28 and TRBJ2-7, is DVKVTQSSRYLVKRTGEKVFLECVQDMDHENMFWYRQDPGLGLRLIYFSYDVKMKEKGDIPEGYSVSREKKERFSLILESASTNQTSMYLCASAGGSSYEQYFGPGTRLTVT.

The chain is built from TRBV2 and TRBJ1-1, with D perhaps matching TRBD1 (6 bases). Between the trimmed V and J ends, which lost 5 bases and 0 bases, there was a span of 22 bases. Germline lookup yields CDR1 SNHLY and CDR2 FYNNEI. CDR3 size: 18 residues. This CDR3 reads CASSHPNDRWGVNTEAFF. The CDR3 DNA is TGTGCCAGCAGTCACCCGAACGACAGGTGGGGAGTGAACACTGAAGCTTTCTTT.

This chain connects TRBV27 to TRBJ1-4; 8 bases align to TRBD1. Losses at the gene ends were 0 bases for V and 4 bases for J; bases not matched to a gene: 10. Germline V gene lookup returns CDR1 MNHEY and CDR2 SMNVEV (reference sequence). The length of the CDR3 is 18 residues. The DNA of the CDR3 is TGTGCCAGCAGTTTATCATCGGGTAGGGGACAGGATAATGAAAAACTGTTTTTT. Translation gives CASSLSSGRGQDNEKLFF.

This clone was detected once. The chain couples TRBV18 to TRBJ1-2; TRBD1 matches 11 bases. Germline assignment: CDR1 KGHSH and CDR2 LQKENI. Trimming took 3 bases from V and 6 from J; bases not matched to a gene: 0. CDR3 length: 13 amino acids. The CDR3 protein is CASSPGQGDGYTF. CDR3 bases: TGTGCCAGCTCACCGGGACAGGGGGATGGCTACACCTTC.

This chain connects TRBV7-9 to TRBJ1-1, with D maybe TRBD1 (5 bases). Trimming stripped 0 bases from V and 1 base from J, with 6 bases between. This CDR3 has 14 residues. Germline CDR1 reads SEHNR; CDR2 reads FQNEAQ (reference sequence). The DNA for the CDR3 is TGTGCCAGCAGCTTAGCAGGGGAGAACACTGAAGCTTTCTTT. It is translated as CASSLAGENTEAFF.

This CDR3 is CASSLRTEIVNTEAFF. In DNA form, the CDR3 reads TGTGCCAGTAGTTTAAGGACAGAGATTGTGAACACTGAAGCTTTCTTT. The chain uses TRBV19 and TRBJ1-1; D might be TRBD1 (6 bases). Germline V gene lookup returns CDR1 LNHDA and CDR2 SQIVND (reference sequence). The CDR3 sequence is 16 residues long. The V and J ends lost 5 bases and 0 bases respectively, with 16 bases between them.

This chain joins TRBV29-1 and TRBJ2-3; tentatively, D is TRBD1 (6 bases). CDR1 and CDR2 (germline): SQVTM, ANQGSEA. There are 13 residues in the CDR3. Trimming removed 3 bases at V and 6 bases at J, with 13 bases between. The CDR3 sequence is CSVELPQGDTQYF. CDR3 sequence (DNA): TGCAGCGTTGAGTTACCGCAGGGGGATACGCAGTATTTT.

V and J are TRBV25-1 and TRBJ2-5, with D unresolved. The germline CDR1 and CDR2 sequences are MGHDK and SYGVNS. Trimming took off 2 bases at V and 5 bases at J, with 12 bases between the two ends. The CDR3 sequence is 14 residues long. The CDR3 DNA reads as TGTGCCAGCAGTGAAGCACGGGTTGCGGAGACCCAGTACTTC. This sequence encodes CASSEARVAETQYF.

This sequence joins TRBV5-1 and TRBJ2-7, with 10 bases aligning to TRBD2. Looked up from germline, CDR1 is SGHRS and CDR2 is YFSETQ. This CDR3 is built from 14 residues. Germline trimming cut 2 bases from V and 4 bases from J; bases unmatched to any gene: 3. CDR3 region: CASSLLTSGYEQYF. Here the CDR3 DNA reads TGCGCCAGCAGCTTACTGACTAGCGGGTACGAGCAGTACTTC.

The chain links TRBV30 to TRBJ2-7; 15 nucleotides align to TRBD2. V gave up 0 bases and J gave up 0 bases; unmatched junction bases: 6. CDR3 length equals 18 residues. Germline-derived CDR1 and CDR2 are GTSNPN and SVGIG (reference sequence). The CDR3 DNA sequence: TGTGCCTGGAGTGTTAAGGGGACTAGCGGGGGGAGCTCCTACGAGCAGTACTTC. The encoded protein is CAWSVKGTSGGSSYEQYF.

The chain has TRBV14 and TRBJ2-7; D is uncertain. The germline gives CDR1 SGHDN, CDR2 FVKESK. The V end was cut by 0 bases, the J end by 2 bases, with 8 bases between. This CDR3 has 14 residues. The CDR3 region is CASSQDTTTYEQYF. The DNA for the CDR3 is TGTGCCAGCAGCCAAGATACAACTACCTACGAGCAGTACTTC. Variable domain in full (rest from reference TRBV14 and TRBJ2-7): EAGVTQFPSHSVIEKGQTVTLRCDPISGHDNLYWYRRVMGKEIKFLLHFVKESKQDESGMPNNRFLAERTGGTYSTLKVQPAELEDSGVYFCASSQDTTTYEQYFGPGTRLTVT.

The CDR3 sequence: CASSQAGTGETGELFF. The CDR3 DNA sequence: TGTGCCAGCTCGCAAGCCGGGACAGGGGAGACCGGGGAGCTGTTTTTT. The V call is TRBV18, the J call TRBJ2-2; 10 bases are a match to TRBD1. CDR1 is KGHSH, CDR2 LQKENI, per germline. The CDR3 has 16 residues. V gave up 6 bases and J gave up 5 bases; unmatched junction bases: 9. Using reference TRBV18 and TRBJ2-2 for the parts outside the CDR3, the full variable domain is NAGVMQNPRHLVRRRGQEARLRCSPMKGHSHVYWYRQLPEEGLKFMVYLQKENIIDESGMPKERFSAEFPKEGPSILRIQQVVRGDSAAYFCASSQAGTGETGELFFGEGSRLTVL.

Here the CDR3 reads CASILTGVNTEAFF. The CDR3 region has the DNA TGTGCCAGCATCTTAACAGGGGTGAACACTGAAGCTTTCTTT. V and J are TRBV2 and TRBJ1-1; TRBD1 matches 7 bases. With V trimmed by 7 bases and J by 0 bases, 5 bases remained unmatched. Germline values: CDR1 SNHLY, CDR2 FYNNEI. The CDR3 loop spans 14 amino acids.

The rearrangement joins TRBV6-1 to TRBJ1-2; tentatively, D is TRBD1 (6 bases). Looked up from germline, CDR1 is MNHNS and CDR2 is SASEGT. V lost 2 bases and J lost 4, with 11 bases in between. This CDR3 is built from 14 residues. This chain's CDR3 is CASSELGRGYGYTF. CDR3 DNA: TGTGCCAGCAGTGAATTAGGCAGGGGCTATGGCTACACCTTC.

The chain is built from TRBV15 and TRBJ2-3; 9 bases fit TRBD1. The V gene end was trimmed by 2 bases and the J gene end by 2 bases; junction bases not matched to a gene: 2. The CDR3 is 15 amino acids. The germline V gene has CDR1 LNHNV and CDR2 YYDKDF (reference sequence). The CDR3, as DNA: TGTGCCACCAGCAGACGGGACAGGGACACAGATACGCAGTATTTT. This sequence encodes CATSRRDRDTDTQYF.

The gene calls are TRBV6-1 and TRBJ2-5, with 8 positions matching TRBD1. Germline CDR1 and CDR2: MNHNS and SASEGT. With 1 base clipped from V and 2 bases from J, the junction kept 6 bases outside the gene matches. The CDR3 runs 16 residues. The CDR3 nucleotides read TGTGCCAGCAGTGAAGGATGGACAGGGTGGCAAGAGACCCAGTACTTC. As protein: CASSEGWTGWQETQYF.

V is TRBV23-1 and J is TRBJ1-2; weak D call: TRBD1 (6 bases). TRBV23-1 is known as an ORF, though its function is uncertain. The V end lost 1 base, the J end lost 1 base, and 10 bases lay between the germline ends. The CDR3 is made up of 15 amino acids. The CDR3 sequence: CASSQLTGVNYGYTF. CDR3 nucleotides: TGCGCCAGCAGTCAATTGACAGGTGTTAACTATGGCTACACCTTC.

This clone was seen more than once but under ten times. This chain links TRBV4-1 with TRBJ1-2, with a weak D call TRBD1 (6 bases). This CDR3 comprises 13 residues. With 3 bases removed from V and 4 bases from J, the gap between germline ends came to 9 bases. The germline V gene has CDR1 MGHRA and CDR2 YSYEKL. The CDR3 region is CASSHGQSYGYTF. CDR3 sequence (DNA): TGCGCCAGCAGCCACGGACAGTCCTATGGCTACACCTTC.